There are many counts of the clone carrying this T cell receptor (beta chain). TCRdb reanalysed the 5' RACE reads using MiXCR and keeps one entry per CDR3 protein. In the table there are some 38,000 distinct CDR3 sequences, around 3.9% of which are singletons. These data originate in a study of early T cells in non-severe SARS-CoV-2 infection. V dropped 6 bases and J dropped 2 bases, with 14 bases sitting between them. This CDR3 has 13 residues. Germline CDR1 and CDR2: SQVTM and ANQGSEA. The chain combines TRBV29-1 with TRBJ2-7; D is perhaps TRBD1 (6 bases). The sample consisted of whole blood. The receptor was isolated from an adult who was a healthcare worker with PCR-confirmed SARS-CoV-2 infection or an uninfected control (not recorded which). The CDR3 DNA follows: TGCAGCGTCGGCTATGGACAGCCCTACGAGCAGTACTTC. The encoded protein is CSVGYGQPYEQYF.